This T cell receptor beta chain was recorded in a study of T cells in Graves' hyperthyroidism and ophthalmopathy. Overall study findings and caveats: Blood also held most thyroid clonotypes expanded beyond 0.001.

The CDR3 is 14 amino acids. The germline gives CDR1 SQVTM, CDR2 ANQGSEA. J gave up 0 bases and V 4 bases, and 3 bases lay outside the gene matches. Among the patients, aged 18 to 65, hyperthyroidism was newly diagnosed and had lasted under 2 months. Exclusion of a patient resulted from uncontrolled infection, other autoimmune disease, pregnancy or lactation. Together with thyroid ultrasound, orbital computed tomography, serum thyroxine and TRAb, clinical symptoms were used for diagnoses. Authors of the study amplified TCR beta CDR3 regions from RNA transcripts. The primer set for the first-round RT-PCR of the TCR CDR3 was HTBI. TCRdb independently ran MiXCR on the multiplex PCR reads; one entry per CDR3 protein. The sample shows 150,000 to 200,000 distinct CDR3 sequences, approximately 9% of them seen only once. This clonotype appeared many times. The antigen is unknown.

The clonotype comes from a woman aged 18-29 years with Graves' hyperthyroidism that later progressed to Graves' ophthalmopathy. Sequenced material: blood. The V gene is TRBV29-1, the J gene TRBJ2-7; 10 nucleotides match TRBD1. The CDR3 DNA follows: TGCAGCGTTGCGGGGACAGGGGACTCCTACGAGCAGTACTTC. This encodes CSVAGTGDSYEQYF.